Each of the 30 T cell receptor beta chains below was sequenced from the same sample in a study of identical twins. From the 5' RACE reads, TCRdb called clonotypes with MiXCR, one entry per CDR3 protein. The sample yields around 230,000 distinct CDR3 sequences, 6.5% seen once. The sample was also reused in another study, on T cells expressing NK-cell markers.

Sequenced: CD8+ T cells sorted from blood. These receptors originate from a woman between 18 and 30 years old in good health.

A few counts support this clonotype. V usage is TRBV15 and J usage is TRBJ1-5; D is possibly TRBD1 (5 bases). Germline values: CDR1 LNHNV, CDR2 YYDKDF (reference sequence). V gave up 5 bases and J gave up 7 bases, with 15 bases separating them. CDR3 length: 14 residues. CDR3 in amino acids: CATSPEGLWQPQHF. In nucleotides, the CDR3 is TGTGCCACCAGCCCGGAGGGGCTGTGGCAGCCCCAGCATTTT. Looking up the rest from reference TRBV15 and TRBJ1-5 gives the full variable domain: DAMVIQNPRYQVTQFGKPVTLSCSQTLNHNVMYWYQQKSSQAPKLLFHYYDKDFNNEADTPDNFQSRRPNTSFCFLDIRSPGLGDTAMYLCATSPEGLWQPQHFGDGTRLSIL.

The chain is built from TRBV9 and TRBJ2-3; 10 bases line up with TRBD2. CDR3 length equals 16 residues. Germline values: CDR1 SGDLS, CDR2 YYNGEE. The ends lost 3 bases at V and 0 bases at J; junction bases unmatched: 4. The CDR3 DNA reads as TGTGCCAGCAGCGGTCTAGCGGGAGCTAGCACAGATACGCAGTATTTT. As protein: CASSGLAGASTDTQYF. Complete variable domain (other parts from reference TRBV9 and TRBJ2-3): DSGVTQTPKHLITATGQRVTLRCSPRSGDLSVYWYQQSLDQGLQFLIQYYNGEERAKGNILERFSAQQFPDLHSELNLSSLELGDSALYFCASSGLAGASTDTQYFGPGTRLTVL.

The table lists this clonotype with many counts. The chain combines TRBV27 with TRBJ1-2; unclear D gene. Deletions cut 4 bases from V and 0 bases from J, with 6 bases between. The CDR3 is made up of 13 amino acids. CDR1 is MNHEY, CDR2 SMNVEV, per germline (reference sequence). The CDR3 here is CASSWRANYGYTF. DNA for the CDR3: TGTGCCAGCAGTTGGAGGGCTAACTATGGCTACACCTTC.

This clonotype was detected ten times or more. This chain's CDR3 is CASSFGSSSYEQYF. CDR3 nucleotide sequence: TGTGCCAGCAGCTTCGGATCCAGCTCCTACGAGCAGTACTTC. The V call is TRBV5-6, the J call TRBJ2-7; no definite D call. This CDR3 is 14 amino acids long. Germline assignment: CDR1 SGHDT and CDR2 YYEEEE. Trimming removed 2 bases at V and 0 bases at J, with 9 bases between.

This clonotype was recorded a few times. The germline gene is not matched at one end of the junction; a read error may be the cause. The chain has TRBV7-9 and TRBJ1-1, with TRBD1 matching 8 bases. Germline values: CDR1 SEHNR, CDR2 FQNEAQ (reference sequence). The CDR3 spans 14 residues. CDR3 residues: CASSPPGGRTEVFF. The CDR3 region has the DNA TGTGCCAGCAGTCCCCCAGGGGGCCGCACTGAAGTTTTCTTT.

This clonotype was counted many times. The chain is built from TRBV27 and TRBJ2-1, with 10 positions matching TRBD2. From germline, CDR1 is MNHEY and CDR2 SMNVEV (reference sequence). The V and J ends lost 7 bases and 4 bases, in that order; junction bases with no gene match: 7. The CDR3 contains 15 residues. CDR3 in DNA: TGTGCCAGCAAGGGACTAGCGCGGAAGTACAATGAGCAGTTCTTC. This sequence encodes CASKGLARKYNEQFF.

This clonotype was observed a few times. This chain links TRBV7-9 with TRBJ2-1, with 9 bases that match TRBD2. The CDR3 loop spans 17 amino acids. In germline, CDR1 is SEHNR, CDR2 FQNEAQ (reference sequence). With 1 base clipped from V and 5 bases from J, the junction kept 9 bases outside the gene matches. CDR3 residues: CASSLVREGLQHNEQFF. For the CDR3, the DNA is TGTGCCAGCAGCTTAGTGCGGGAGGGCCTACAACACAATGAGCAGTTCTTC. Supplemented by reference TRBV7-9 and TRBJ2-1, the full variable domain reads DTGVSQNPRHKITKRGQNVTFRCDPISEHNRLYWYRQTLGQGPEFLTYFQNEAQLEKSRLLSDRFSAERPKGSFSTLEIQRTEQGDSAMYLCASSLVREGLQHNEQFFGPGTRLTVL.

This clonotype was detected many times. V usage is TRBV30 and J usage is TRBJ2-7; a weak D match, TRBD2 (6 bases). The ends were cut back, 6 bases at V and 1 base at J, with 10 bases in the middle. CDR3 length: 12 residues. CDR1 is GTSNPN and CDR2 is SVGIG in the germline V gene (reference sequence). The CDR3 reads CACSGLSYEQYF. The CDR3, as DNA: TGTGCCTGCTCGGGACTTTCCTACGAGCAGTACTTC.

The CDR3 protein is CSASGGPSYEQYF. The CDR3 DNA follows: TGCAGTGCTAGTGGTGGGCCTTCCTACGAGCAGTACTTC. V gene TRBV20-1 combines with J gene TRBJ2-7; unclear D gene. The CDR3 contains 13 residues. V was pared by 3 bases and J by 1 base, with 10 bases between. Looked up from germline, CDR1 is DFQATT and CDR2 is SNEGSKA (reference sequence).

In its sample, this clonotype was seen many times. J is TRBJ1-1 and V is TRBV12-3 or TRBV12-4; D call uncertain. The CDR3 is made up of 16 amino acids. V dropped 6 bases and J dropped 1 base, with 18 bases sitting between them. DNA for the CDR3: TGTGCCAGCAGCGACCCTGTTGGGTCGGGGAACACTGAAGCTTTCTTT. This translates into CASSDPVGSGNTEAFF.

J is TRBJ1-1 and V is TRBV19; TRBD1 might be the D (5 bases). The V end lost 3 bases, the J end lost 0 bases, and 8 bases lay between the germline ends. CDR1 is LNHDA and CDR2 is SQIVND in the germline V gene (reference sequence). The CDR3 spans 14 residues. The CDR3 region has the DNA TGTGCCAGTAGTATTCCCAGGGTGAACACTGAAGCTTTCTTT. Translated: CASSIPRVNTEAFF. Based on the CDR3 plus reference TRBV19 and TRBJ1-1, the full variable domain is DGGITQSPKYLFRKEGQNVTLSCEQNLNHDAMYWYRQDPGQGLRLIYYSQIVNDFQKGDIAEGYSVSREKKESFPLTVTSAQKNPTAFYLCASSIPRVNTEAFFGQGTRLTVV.

This clonotype was observed at least ten times. The gene calls are TRBV29-1 and TRBJ1-2; TRBD1 is a possible D gene (5 bases). Trimming cost V 7 bases and J 5 bases, with 14 bases left between them. The CDR3 contains 12 residues. Germline values: CDR1 SQVTM, CDR2 ANQGSEA. The CDR3 coding sequence is TGCAGCGCCCGGGACGGACCATATGGCTACACCTTC. Protein product: CSARDGPYGYTF.

The sample holds a few counts of this clonotype. The chain uses TRBV30 and TRBJ2-7; TRBD2 agrees at 11 bases. The germline V gene encodes CDR1 GTSNPN and CDR2 SVGIG (reference sequence). After removal of 7 bases from V and 3 bases from J, the junction contained 8 bases not matched to a gene. This CDR3 is built from 14 residues. The CDR3 protein is CAYDPGLADYEQYF. Here the CDR3 DNA reads TGTGCCTATGACCCGGGACTAGCGGACTACGAGCAGTACTTC.

This sequence joins TRBV11-2 and TRBJ2-5; 9 bases fit TRBD2. CDR1 and CDR2 from the germline V gene are SGHAT and FQNNGV. With V trimmed by 4 bases and J by 4 bases, 7 bases remained unmatched. The CDR3 covers 15 residues. In DNA, the CDR3 is TGTGCCAGCAGCTCAGGGGCGGGAGGGCCAGAGACCCAGTACTTC. Residues: CASSSGAGGPETQYF.

The chain is built from TRBV7-8 and TRBJ2-5; D is perhaps TRBD1 (6 bases). Germline CDR1 reads SGHVS; CDR2 reads FQNEAQ. This CDR3 has 15 amino acids. Trimming shortened V by 5 bases and J by 4 bases, and 17 bases separated the two germline ends. For the CDR3, the DNA is TGTGCCAGCAGCCCAGCGACAGGTGGGATAGAGACCCAGTACTTC. Translating gives CASSPATGGIETQYF.

The table lists this clonotype with many counts. The chain employs TRBV4-1 and TRBJ2-7; D remains unclear. The CDR3 sequence is 14 residues long. Germline V gives CDR1 MGHRA, CDR2 YSYEKL. Trimming shortened V by 0 bases and J by 1 base, and 7 bases separated the two germline ends. CDR3 amino acids: CASSQERSSYEQYF. In nucleotides, the CDR3 is TGCGCCAGCAGCCAAGAAAGGAGTTCCTACGAGCAGTACTTC.

Of note for this clonotype: This sequence may be a read error, since a much larger clone differs from it by one base. The CDR3 DNA is TGTGCCAGTTCCTCGGGGGAGAGCTCCTACGAGCAGCACTTC. It specifies CASSSGESSYEQHF. This rearrangement joins TRBV12-3 or TRBV12-4 to TRBJ2-7, with D maybe TRBD2 (6 bases). The CDR3 runs to 14 residues.

This clonotype was counted ten times or more. The chain is built from TRBV6-6 and TRBJ1-1; D not certain. The CDR3 covers 13 residues. The germline gives CDR1 MNHNY, CDR2 SVGAGI (reference sequence). Trimming cost V 6 bases and J 0 bases, with 8 bases left between them. CDR3 protein: CASSPGVNTEAFF. DNA of the CDR3: TGTGCCAGCAGCCCCGGGGTGAACACTGAAGCTTTCTTT.

Many counts were recorded for this clonotype. The chain employs TRBV6-5 and TRBJ2-2; 11 bases agree with TRBD2. The V gene end was trimmed by 8 bases and the J gene end by 7 bases; junction bases not matched to a gene: 6. The CDR3 has 14 amino acids. Germline V gives CDR1 MNHEY, CDR2 SVGAGI. For the CDR3, the DNA is TGTGCCAGCTGTACTAGCGGGGGCGACGGGGAGCTGTTTTTT. Its protein product is CASCTSGGDGELFF.

This clonotype was picked up a small number of times. The chain joins TRBV29-1 to TRBJ2-7; tentative D call: TRBD1 (6 bases). The V gene lost 7 bases and the J gene lost 6 bases, with 13 bases spanning the gap. Looked up from germline, CDR1 is SQVTM and CDR2 is ANQGSEA. This CDR3 has 11 residues. The CDR3 spells CSGEQGAEQYF. DNA for the CDR3: TGCAGCGGCGAACAGGGTGCCGAGCAGTACTTC.

This clonotype was picked up many times. V usage is TRBV7-9 and J usage is TRBJ1-2, with TRBD1 matching over 8 bases. Trimming took 5 bases from V and 0 from J; bases not matched to a gene: 5. Germline V lookup: CDR1 SEHNR, CDR2 FQNEAQ (reference sequence). This CDR3 is built from 15 residues. The CDR3 DNA follows: TGTGCCAGCAGCGGCGACAGGGGAACTAACTATGGCTACACCTTC. It specifies CASSGDRGTNYGYTF.

This sequence joins TRBV7-7 and TRBJ2-5; D is perhaps TRBD1 (5 bases). Looked up from germline, CDR1 is SSHAT and CDR2 is FNYEAQ (reference sequence). The CDR3 has 15 residues. The ends were cut back, 8 bases at V and 2 bases at J, with 18 bases in the middle. The DNA of the CDR3 is TGTGCCAGCTCCCAGACCACAGGTGAACAAGAGACCCAGTACTTC. This encodes CASSQTTGEQETQYF. The full variable domain, its missing parts supplied by reference TRBV7-7 and TRBJ2-5, is GAGVSQSPRYKVTKRGQDVTLRCDPISSHATLYWYQQALGQGPEFLTYFNYEAQPDKSGLPSDRFSAERPEGSISTLTIQRTEQRDSAMYRCASSQTTGEQETQYFGPGTRLLVL.

The rearrangement uses TRBV5-1 and TRBJ2-2, with 8 bases matching TRBD2. This CDR3 is built from 17 residues. CDR1 is SGHRS and CDR2 is YFSETQ in the germline V gene. The ends lost 0 bases at V and 6 bases at J; junction bases unmatched: 10. The CDR3 region is CASSLATSGGLAGELFF. The CDR3 DNA is TGCGCCAGCAGCTTGGCTACATCGGGGGGGCTCGCCGGGGAGCTGTTTTTT.

The rearrangement joins TRBV6-5 to TRBJ2-7, with 9 bases identical to TRBD2. This CDR3 comprises 14 residues. V dropped 4 bases and J dropped 6; count of bases not matched to a gene: 7. Germline loops: CDR1 MNHEY, CDR2 SVGAGI. The CDR3 sequence is CASSFLAGNREQYF. CDR3 DNA sequence: TGTGCCAGCAGTTTCCTAGCGGGGAATCGCGAGCAGTACTTC.

This clonotype has at least ten counts. The gene calls are TRBV9 and TRBJ2-7; 7 nucleotides match TRBD2. With V trimmed by 3 bases and J by 5 bases, 8 bases remained unmatched. CDR3 length equals 14 residues. Germline V gene sequence: CDR1 SGDLS, CDR2 YYNGEE. Written as DNA, the CDR3 is TGTGCCAGCAGCGGATGGGGCGGGAGAGACGAGCAGTACTTC. Translating gives CASSGWGGRDEQYF.

This clonotype was seen repeatedly, ten times or more. The rearrangement links TRBV4-1 to TRBJ2-2; a weak D match, TRBD2 (6 bases). The germline V gene has CDR1 MGHRA and CDR2 YSYEKL. There are 15 residues in the CDR3. Trimming removed 4 bases at V and 7 bases at J, with 16 bases between. CDR3 amino acids: CASSPSRGSHGELFF. The CDR3 coding sequence is TGCGCCAGCAGCCCGTCCCGGGGGTCGCACGGGGAGCTGTTTTTT.

This clonotype was detected only a few times. The rearrangement uses TRBV3-1 and TRBJ2-3; TRBD2 agrees at 9 bases. V gave up 4 bases and J gave up 2 bases; unmatched junction bases: 7. Per the germline V gene, CDR1 is LGHDT and CDR2 is YNNKEL (reference sequence). The CDR3 is 16 amino acids. The CDR3 nucleotides are TGTGCCAGCAGCCCGCTAGCGGGGCTCGACACAGATACGCAGTATTTT. Translation: CASSPLAGLDTDTQYF.

The table lists this clonotype with a few counts. The chain links TRBV11-2 to TRBJ2-3, with 9 bases aligning to TRBD2. J lost 1 base, V lost 0 bases, and 8 bases had no gene match. Germline lookup yields CDR1 SGHAT and CDR2 FQNNGV. This CDR3 is 18 amino acids long. In DNA, the CDR3 is TGTGCCAGCAGCTTAGATCGGGCTAGCGGGGAGCGCACAGATACGCAGTATTTT. Residues: CASSLDRASGERTDTQYF.

The chain is built from TRBV10-3 and TRBJ2-2, with D perhaps assigned TRBD1 or TRBD2 (5 bases each). V dropped 6 bases and J dropped 1 base, with 12 bases sitting between them. Germline V gene sequence: CDR1 ENHRY, CDR2 SYGVKD. The CDR3 consists of 15 residues. The CDR3 region has the DNA TGTGCCATCAGGGACGGGGCCAGGAACACCGGGGAGCTGTTTTTT. Translated: CAIRDGARNTGELFF.

V gene TRBV4-3 combines with J gene TRBJ2-1; unclear D gene. V lost 0 bases, J lost 7 bases, and 10 bases lay in between. CDR3 size: 14 residues. The V gene's germline CDR1 is LGHNA and CDR2 YSLEER. The CDR3 loop is CASSQERSGNEQFF. In DNA, the CDR3 is TGCGCCAGCAGCCAAGAAAGGTCCGGGAATGAGCAGTTCTTC.